This entry lists 29 T cell receptor beta chains sequenced from one sample in a study of blood T cells in healthy people across ages. Through a sample-barcoded 5' primer and a J-beta primer mix, a second PCR was run for about 7 to 12 cycles. TCRdb re-derived calls from the 5' RACE reads in MiXCR, one entry per CDR3 protein. This table has fewer than 950,000 distinct CDR3 sequences, roughly 53% appearing once. Material for sequencing was blood. These receptors originate from a man older than 75 in good health.

The chain combines TRBV20-1 with TRBJ2-7, with 16 bases lining up with TRBD2. The germline V gene encodes CDR1 DFQATT and CDR2 SNEGSKA (reference sequence). The CDR3 contains 16 residues. The CDR3 loop reads CSGTSGRARLRNEQYF. DNA for the CDR3: TGCAGCGGGACTAGCGGGAGGGCCCGACTACGGAATGAGCAGTACTTC.

This sequence joins TRBV29-1 and TRBJ1-4, with D perhaps TRBD1 (6 bases). V lost 2 bases and J 6 bases, leaving 13 bases between the germline ends. Germline CDR1 and CDR2: SQVTM and ANQGSEA. The CDR3 extends over 14 amino acids. The CDR3 loop reads CSVERAGVDEKLFF. As DNA, the CDR3 is TGCAGCGTTGAAAGGGCAGGGGTGGATGAAAAACTGTTTTTT. Full variable domain (missing parts from reference TRBV29-1 and TRBJ1-4): SAVISQKPSRDICQRGTSLTIQCQVDSQVTMMFWYRQQPGQSLTLIATANQGSEATYESGFVIDKFPISRPNLTFSTLTVSNMSPEDSSIYLCSVERAGVDEKLFFGSGTQLSVL.

This sequence joins TRBV20-1 and TRBJ2-7; 9 bases map to TRBD1. Looked up from germline, CDR1 is DFQATT and CDR2 is SNEGSKA (reference sequence). V shed 3 bases, J shed 1 base, and the junction held 10 bases outside the gene matches. This CDR3 has 16 residues. CDR3 residues: CSARDSDRGLSYEQYF. The DNA for the CDR3 is TGCAGTGCTAGGGACAGCGACAGGGGGTTATCCTACGAGCAGTACTTC.

This clonotype was observed a handful of times. The CDR3 protein is CASSRRQGNEQFF. The CDR3 DNA sequence: TGTGCCAGCAGCCGACGACAGGGGAATGAGCAGTTCTTC. The chain uses TRBV7-2 and TRBJ2-1; 8 bases match TRBD1. Germline V lookup: CDR1 SGHTA, CDR2 FQGNSA. The CDR3 is 13 residues long. V was clipped by 5 bases and J by 7 bases; unmatched bases: 4.

The V and J genes are TRBV18 and TRBJ2-4, with 7 bases lining up with TRBD1. The J call may be in error: the DNA end matches TRBJ2-7 better. The CDR3 runs 14 residues. Per the germline V gene, CDR1 is KGHSH and CDR2 is LQKENI. The CDR3 nucleotides are TGTGCCAGCTCACCAATAGTACAGGGGAACGAGCAGTACTTC. Its protein product is CASSPIVQGNEQYF.

The genes are TRBV7-6 and TRBJ2-7; 9 nucleotides match TRBD1. The CDR3 length is 16 residues. The germline CDR1 and CDR2 sequences are SGHVS and FNYEAQ. Losses at the gene ends were 0 bases for V and 4 bases for J; bases not matched to a gene: 7. The CDR3 spells CASSLASGQGLYEQYF. DNA of the CDR3: TGTGCCAGCAGCTTAGCCTCGGGACAGGGTCTATACGAGCAGTACTTC. The full variable domain, its missing parts supplied by reference TRBV7-6 and TRBJ2-7, is GAGVSQSPRYKVTKRGQDVALRCDPISGHVSLYWYRQALGQGPEFLTYFNYEAQQDKSGLPNDRFSAERPEGSISTLTIQRTEQRDSAMYRCASSLASGQGLYEQYFGPGTRLTVT.

The chain is built from TRBV10-3 and TRBJ2-1; D tentatively fits TRBD1 or TRBD2 (5 bases each). CDR1 ENHRY and CDR2 SYGVKD come from the germline V gene. Trimming shortened V by 6 bases and J by 9 bases, and 12 bases separated the two germline ends. CDR3 length equals 12 residues. CDR3 bases: TGTGCCATCAGGGGGCTGGAGGCTGAGCAGTTCTTC. It codes for CAIRGLEAEQFF.

In this sample, this clonotype turned up a few times. This chain connects TRBV7-2 to TRBJ2-3, with a tentative D call TRBD2 (5 bases). Germline V CDR1 and CDR2: SGHTA, FQGNSA. Trimming removed 5 bases from V and 14 bases from J, with 20 bases in between. The length of the CDR3 is 13 residues. The CDR3 protein is CASSPPGRADAYF. The CDR3 DNA sequence: TGTGCCAGCAGCCCTCCAGGTAGAGCGGACGCGTATTTT. Filled out from reference TRBV7-2 and TRBJ2-3, the complete variable domain reads GAGVSQSPSNKVTEKGKDVELRCDPISGHTALYWYRQSLGQGLEFLIYFQGNSAPDKSGLPSDRFSAERTGGSVSTLTIQRTQQEDSAVYLCASSPPGRADAYFGPGTRLTVL.

V is TRBV3-1 and J is TRBJ2-7, with 7 bases that match TRBD2. From germline, CDR1 is LGHDT and CDR2 YNNKEL (reference sequence). This CDR3 has 15 residues. The ends lost 2 bases at V and 6 bases at J; junction bases unmatched: 10. The CDR3 reads CASSQLLGRAGEQYF. The CDR3 DNA sequence: TGTGCCAGCAGCCAACTCCTAGGGAGGGCCGGCGAGCAGTACTTC.

The chain recombines TRBV28 with TRBJ1-2; no reliable D call. Trimming removed 3 bases from V and 5 bases from J, with 10 bases in between. The CDR3 is made up of 13 amino acids. Germline-derived CDR1 and CDR2 are MDHEN and SYDVKM. The CDR3 sequence is CASSLVGRYGYTF. The CDR3 DNA follows: TGTGCCAGCAGTTTGGTCGGCCGTTATGGCTACACCTTC.

The CDR3: CASSRGRSVWEQYF. In DNA form, the CDR3 reads TGTGCCAGCAGTCGAGGCCGGAGTGTTTGGGAGCAGTACTTC. The rearrangement links TRBV6-5 to TRBJ2-7; D is uncertain. Germline CDR1 is MNHEY and CDR2 is SVGAGI. Trimming shortened V by 5 bases and J by 7 bases, and 18 bases separated the two germline ends. The CDR3 extends over 14 amino acids.

V and J are TRBV27 and TRBJ2-3, with 12 bases fitting TRBD2. The CDR3 has 16 residues. Trimming at V came to 5 bases and at J to 14 bases, leaving 17 bases not matched to a gene. CDR1 is MNHEY, CDR2 SMNVEV, per germline (reference sequence). This CDR3 is CASSAGLAGWHRYAYF. DNA for the CDR3: TGTGCCAGCAGTGCCGGACTAGCGGGATGGCACAGATACGCGTATTTT.

This clonotype was seen only once. The chain is built from TRBV7-2 and TRBJ1-2; 9 bases align to TRBD1. Germline V lookup: CDR1 SGHTA, CDR2 FQGNSA. The CDR3 is 14 amino acids. V was clipped by 6 bases and J by 2 bases; unmatched bases: 4. The CDR3 protein is CASRSDRGNYGYTF. The CDR3 nucleotides are TGTGCCAGCAGATCAGACAGGGGGAACTATGGCTACACCTTC. The full variable domain, rest sourced from reference TRBV7-2 and TRBJ1-2, is GAGVSQSPSNKVTEKGKDVELRCDPISGHTALYWYRQSLGQGLEFLIYFQGNSAPDKSGLPSDRFSAERTGGSVSTLTIQRTQQEDSAVYLCASRSDRGNYGYTFGSGTRLTVV.

This clonotype was picked up a small number of times. This rearrangement joins TRBV6-1 to TRBJ2-1; 8 bases line up with TRBD2. Germline V gene data show CDR1 as MNHNS and CDR2 as SASEGT. CDR3 length: 16 residues. The J segment lost 7 bases and the V segment lost 0 bases, leaving 8 bases of the junction unmatched. The CDR3 loop reads CASSEARSGGLNEQFF. DNA of the CDR3: TGTGCCAGCAGTGAAGCGCGGAGCGGGGGCTTGAATGAGCAGTTCTTC.

The V call is TRBV14, the J call TRBJ2-7, with D possibly matching TRBD2 (6 bases). V lost 1 base to trimming and J lost 4 bases, with 8 bases between them. Germline V gene data show CDR1 as SGHDN and CDR2 as FVKESK. The CDR3 consists of 13 residues. The CDR3: CASSQGEAYEQYF. In DNA form, the CDR3 reads TGTGCCAGCAGCCAAGGGGAGGCGTACGAGCAGTACTTC.

The rearrangement links TRBV18 to TRBJ2-7; 11 positions match TRBD1. CDR3 size: 16 residues. Looked up from germline, CDR1 is KGHSH and CDR2 is LQKENI. The J segment lost 3 bases and the V segment lost 5 bases, leaving 9 bases of the junction unmatched. The CDR3 sequence: CASSYLPGQGVYEQYF. Written as DNA, the CDR3 is TGTGCCAGCTCATACCTACCGGGACAGGGGGTCTACGAGCAGTACTTC.

This rearrangement joins TRBV7-9 to TRBJ2-1, with D perhaps TRBD1 or TRBD2 (5 bases each). There are 15 residues in the CDR3. CDR1 SEHNR and CDR2 FQNEAQ come from the germline V gene (reference sequence). Deletions cut 1 base from V and 8 bases from J, with 15 bases between. In DNA, the CDR3 is TGTGCCAGCAGCTTAGAGGTCGGGATAGGGGATGAGCAGTTCTTC. Protein product: CASSLEVGIGDEQFF.

This clonotype showed up just once. The chain uses TRBV6-5 and TRBJ2-3, with D possibly TRBD2 on 6 matching bases. The CDR3 runs 14 residues. Trimming shortened V by 4 bases and J by 14 bases, and 22 bases separated the two germline ends. Germline V gives CDR1 MNHEY, CDR2 SVGAGI. In DNA form, the CDR3 reads TGTGCCAGCAGTTTCAGCAGCGGGCACAGATACGCGTATTTT. This translates into CASSFSSGHRYAYF.

The CDR3 nucleotides are TGTGCCAGCAGTCACGACGCCGGTCGCTCTGGGGCCAACGTCCTGACTTTC. Its translation is CASSHDAGRSGANVLTF. The chain is built from TRBV6-6 and TRBJ2-6; D is undetermined. This CDR3 has 17 residues. Germline assignment: CDR1 MNHNY and CDR2 SVGAGI (reference sequence). The V end lost 5 bases, the J end lost 0 bases, and 14 bases lay between the germline ends.

The chain carries TRBV10-3 and TRBJ2-5; a possible D gene is TRBD2 (7 bases). The length of the CDR3 is 16 residues. Trimming removed 6 bases from V and 11 bases from J, with 28 bases in between. The V gene's germline CDR1 is ENHRY and CDR2 SYGVKD. CDR3 in amino acids: CAISLVPGGPTYEQYF. In DNA form, the CDR3 reads TGTGCCATCAGCCTAGTTCCGGGGGGCCCAACTTATGAGCAGTACTTC.

The table lists this clonotype with a few counts. With a much larger clone just one base away, this may be a read error. This chain links TRBV29-1 with TRBJ2-5; 7 bases are shared with TRBD2. The germline V gene encodes CDR1 SQVTM and CDR2 ANQGSEA. V shed 5 bases, J shed 2 bases, and the junction held 2 bases outside the gene matches. This CDR3 comprises 12 residues. The CDR3 DNA reads as TGCAGCGTTTGGGGGGGGCAAGAGACCCAGTACTTC. Residues: CSVWGGQETQYF.

This clonotype was seen a handful of times. V usage is TRBV2 and J usage is TRBJ1-2; 11 nucleotides align to TRBD1. This CDR3 has 13 amino acids. Per the germline V gene, CDR1 is SNHLY and CDR2 is FYNNEI. Trimming took 4 bases from V and 7 from J; bases not matched to a gene: 2. As DNA, the CDR3 is TGTGCCAGCAGTGGGACAGGGGGCGCTGGCTACACCTTC. Protein: CASSGTGGAGYTF.

This clonotype came up a few times. The V and J genes are TRBV6-5 and TRBJ1-1; D is ambiguous. The CDR3 runs 12 residues. Germline CDR1 and CDR2: MNHEY and SVGAGI. Trimming left V 1 base short and J 7 bases short, with 7 bases between. This CDR3 is CASSYLTGEAFF. CDR3 coding DNA: TGTGCCAGCAGTTACTTAACGGGTGAAGCTTTCTTT.

Only a few counts were recorded for this clonotype. The rearrangement joins TRBV9 to TRBJ2-3; no firm D call. CDR1 and CDR2 from the germline V gene are SGDLS and YYNGEE. The CDR3 runs to 15 residues. Trimming took 3 bases from V and 0 from J, leaving 11 bases between them. The CDR3 region has the DNA TGTGCCAGCAGCGCCACCAGCGCTAGCACAGATACGCAGTATTTT. Residues: CASSATSASTDTQYF.

In this sample, this clonotype turned up a few times. The chain has TRBV21-1 and TRBJ2-7; TRBD2, the D gene given by the table, was not confirmed from the DNA. TRBV21-1 is an annotated pseudogene. The CDR3 is made up of 13 amino acids. The CDR3 nucleotides read TGTGCCAGCAGCCTCGGACTATTACGAGAGCAGTACTTC. This gives the protein CASSLGLLREQYF.

As regards this clonotype: The junction and the germline gene differ at one end; a read error may be behind it. The chain has TRBV7-8 and TRBJ2-7; D remains ambiguous. Germline CDR1 SGHVS, CDR2 FQNEAQ. The CDR3 runs to 13 residues. The CDR3 loop reads CACSFVQLGEQYF. The CDR3 DNA reads TGTGCCTGCAGCTTTGTACAGCTAGGCGAGCAGTACTTC. The entire variable domain, with the rest obtained from reference TRBV7-8 and TRBJ2-7, is as follows: GAGVSQSPRYKVAKRGQDVALRCDPISGHVSLFWYQQALGQGPEFLTYFQNEAQLDKSGLPSDRFFAERPEGSVSTLKIQRTQQEDSAVYLCACSFVQLGEQYFGPGTRLTVT.

The rearrangement joins TRBV12-3 or TRBV12-4 to TRBJ1-2; D is uncertain. The CDR3 contains 12 residues. Trimming removed 5 bases at V and 6 bases at J, with 10 bases between. The CDR3 coding sequence is TGTGCCAGCAGTCCCCGGGTGGATGGCTACACCTTC. Encoded protein: CASSPRVDGYTF.

This clonotype was seen a few times. The V and J genes are TRBV24-1 and TRBJ2-7; 8 bases map to TRBD1. The CDR3 length is 15 residues. J was trimmed by 2 bases and V by 9 bases; bases with no gene match: 11. Germline V lookup: CDR1 KGHDR, CDR2 SFDVKD. The CDR3 DNA reads as TGTGCCACCTCTGAGACAGGGGCACGAACCTACGAGCAGTACTTC. Translating gives CATSETGARTYEQYF.

This chain connects TRBV14 to TRBJ1-2; D not resolved. V shed 6 bases and J shed 1 base, with 12 bases lying between them. CDR3 length: 14 residues. Germline CDR1 SGHDN, CDR2 FVKESK. The CDR3 loop reads CASSPEAVNYGYTF. The DNA for the CDR3 is TGTGCCAGCAGTCCAGAAGCTGTTAACTATGGCTACACCTTC. The full variable domain, completed using reference TRBV14 and TRBJ1-2, is EAGVTQFPSHSVIEKGQTVTLRCDPISGHDNLYWYRRVMGKEIKFLLHFVKESKQDESGMPNNRFLAERTGGTYSTLKVQPAELEDSGVYFCASSPEAVNYGYTFGSGTRLTVV.